The clone carrying this T cell receptor (beta chain) was observed once. Data came from immunoSEQ multiplex PCR; TCRdb stores just in-frame clones and leaves some out. This table holds almost 90,000 clones, roughly 84% found once. These data come from a study of PD-L1 blockade in urothelial cancer. Time point in this sample: pretreatment peripheral blood. This CDR3 contains 15 residues. Germline CDR1 and CDR2: LGHNA and YNFKEQ. V lost 1 base and J lost 4; bases outside the gene matches: 3. The sample consisted of PBMCs, taken around atezolizumab (anti-PD-L1) treatment. The sequence derives from a man in his 60s with urothelial cancer. The V call is TRBV4-2, the J call TRBJ2-5; 10 bases fit TRBD1. The CDR3 bases are TGTGCCAGCAGCCAAGGGGACAGGGGAGGAGAGACCCAGTACTTC. This translates into CASSQGDRGGETQYF.